The source of this T cell receptor beta chain is a study of vaccination effects on CD4 cells after COVID-19. In the ViraFEST assay, antigen-specific CD4+ clonotypes were identified by expansion after peptide-pool stimulation. Following 10 days of culture, CD4+ T cells were isolated. Either the mRNA-1273 or the BNT162b2 vaccine was given to participants as two doses. A note on this clone: What it recognizes is unknown.

Clones were read by immunoSEQ multiplex PCR, and TCRdb kept only the in-frame ones, dropping some. The sample comprises some 30,000 clones, 75% to 90% of which are singletons, and 5.5% to 7.5% rests with the top ten. CDR3 size: 17 residues. Per the germline V gene, CDR1 is MNHEY and CDR2 is SVGEGT. The trim removed 4 bases at V and 8 bases at J, leaving 15 bases unmatched. The source is a human donor who received a COVID-19 vaccine. Some clones in this sample may be carry-over from other donors' samples. The chain employs TRBV6-2 or TRBV6-3 and TRBJ2-1; TRBD1 agrees at 9 bases. This specimen consisted of CD4+ T cells from PBMCs cultured with SARS-CoV-2 spike peptides, obtained after COVID-19 vaccination. CDR3 coding DNA: TGTGCCAGCAGTTCTCAAACCGGGACAGGGTCAAAATATGAGCAGTTCTTC. It translates to CASSSQTGTGSKYEQFF.